This TCR beta chain stems from a study of blood T cell repertoires in COVID-19. Background on the study: Acute and convalescent COVID-19 samples came from the United States, Italy and Spain.

Participant-given clinical history determined each cohort assignment. Recovered Cohort 3 donors showed two negative PCRs, clearance, or symptom resolution. In germline, CDR1 is SGHKS, CDR2 YYEKEE (reference sequence). The CDR3 loop spans 14 amino acids. J was trimmed by 3 bases and V by 7 bases; bases with no gene match: 6. Source study methods: Using reference gene primer amplification, nucleated cell counts were estimated. Some clones are missing from TCRdb's copy, which holds only in-frame ones; the method was immunoSEQ multiplex PCR. V, J and clone size are those of that table, while D and trimming were read from the DNA. Among under 300,000 clones listed, approximately 86% were seen once.

The sample comprised PBMCs or T cells enriched from blood (not recorded which). The chain uses TRBV5-5 and TRBJ2-7; TRBD1 agrees at 11 bases. This receptor was obtained from a woman aged 50 to 60 who had recovered from COVID-19. CDR3 residues: CASGKGQGVYEQYF. In DNA, the CDR3 is TGTGCCAGCGGGAAGGGACAGGGGGTCTACGAGCAGTACTTC.